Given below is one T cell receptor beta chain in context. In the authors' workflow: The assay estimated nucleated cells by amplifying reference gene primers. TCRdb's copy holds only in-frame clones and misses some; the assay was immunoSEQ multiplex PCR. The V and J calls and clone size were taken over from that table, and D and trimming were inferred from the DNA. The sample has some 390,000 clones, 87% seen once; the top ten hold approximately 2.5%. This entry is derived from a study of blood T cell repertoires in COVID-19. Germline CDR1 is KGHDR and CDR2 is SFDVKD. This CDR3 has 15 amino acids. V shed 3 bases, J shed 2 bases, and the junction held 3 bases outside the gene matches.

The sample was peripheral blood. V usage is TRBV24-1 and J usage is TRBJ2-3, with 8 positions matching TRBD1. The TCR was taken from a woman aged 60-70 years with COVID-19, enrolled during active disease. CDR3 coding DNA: TGTGCCACCAGTGATGGACAGGGTCCCACAGATACGCAGTATTTT. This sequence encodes CATSDGQGPTDTQYF.